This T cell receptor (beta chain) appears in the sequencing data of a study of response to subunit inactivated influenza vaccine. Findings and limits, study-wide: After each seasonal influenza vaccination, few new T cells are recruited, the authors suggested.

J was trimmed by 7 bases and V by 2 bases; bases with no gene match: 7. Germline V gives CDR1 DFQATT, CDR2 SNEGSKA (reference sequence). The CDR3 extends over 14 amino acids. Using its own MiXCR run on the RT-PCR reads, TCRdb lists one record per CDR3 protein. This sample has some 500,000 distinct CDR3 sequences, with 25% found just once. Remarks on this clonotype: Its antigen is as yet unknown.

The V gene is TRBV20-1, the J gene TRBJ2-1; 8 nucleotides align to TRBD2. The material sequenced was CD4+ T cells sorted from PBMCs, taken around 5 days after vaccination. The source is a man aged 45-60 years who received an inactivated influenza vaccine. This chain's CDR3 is CSARNSGVANEQFF. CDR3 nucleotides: TGCAGTGCTAGAAATAGCGGGGTTGCAAATGAGCAGTTCTTC.